This T cell receptor beta chain derives from a study of T cells after yellow fever vaccination (dated by TCRdb to the late 2010s). Study-level background: The SMART-Seq v4 Ultra Low Input RNA kit was used to prepare libraries from fractions with low cell numbers. The cohort comprised two healthy male donors, one aged 18 to 29 and one aged 30 to 40 years. Blood samples were taken at several timepoints before and after primary and secondary immunization, and bulk PBMC replicates and cell subsets were isolated. Bulk TCR alpha and beta repertoires were sequenced longitudinally to track T-cell clones before and after primary and booster YFV17D yellow fever vaccination. What the authors observed across the whole study: Most clones expanded after primary vaccination (96% of CD4 and roughly 91% of CD8) were re-detected after the booster, suggesting that broad memory maintenance occurred. Computational filtering was needed because FACS-sorted repertoires could contain abundant contaminating clonotypes from the bulk population. The secondary T-cell response was found to be weaker but faster than the primary response, with a peak reached on day 5 rather than on day 15. A small share of clonotypes was detected in both CD4 and CD8 compartments, with the overlap likely arising from convergent recombination. Because only two donors were included in the study, the extent to which the findings can be generalized is limited.

The sequencer listed for this sample is Illumina NovaSeq 6000. TCR cDNA was synthesized by 5'RACE template switching, which introduced a universal primer site and unique molecular identifiers. cDNA synthesis was primed from both the TCR alpha and TCR beta constant segments. Two PCR steps were used to amplify libraries, with sample barcodes and sequencing adapters being added in the second step. Sequencing of libraries was performed on Illumina HiSeq 2500 (2x100 bp) or NovaSeq (2x150 bp). The original methods were these. MIGEC handled demultiplexing of reads and collapsing into UMI consensus sequences, while MiXCR performed V(D)J alignment. Using edgeR on replicate PBMC samples, clonotypes were called vaccine-responding if FDR was below 0.01 and the log2 fold change was above 5 up to day 15. CD4 or CD8 identity was assigned to each bulk clonotype according to whether the clonotype was present at higher abundance in the sequenced CD4 repertoire or the sequenced CD8 repertoire. In-frame beta chains were kept once TCRdb had trimmed the public reads at Q25 with fastp and called clones with MiXCR. Every entry covers one CDR3 protein and lists the most common genes and DNA from its rows. The V and J calls reflect TCRdb's pipeline rather than the authors' work. The sample table shows a few hundred thousand distinct CDR3 sequences, and approximately 18% are seen once. The ten largest make up roughly a sixth of the sample.

With regard to this clonotype: Its antigen is still unknown. There are no base qualities to consult, and no much larger clone falls within one base.

Sample treatment or condition, as interpreted from the label and publication: live attenuated yellow fever vaccine strain. At each blood-draw timepoint, two biological replicates of bulk PBMCs were obtained. PBMCs were isolated from peripheral blood using a standard Ficoll-Paque protocol. TriZol was used to extract RNA from bulk PBMCs, from CD4 and CD8 fractions, and from dextramer-positive and dextramer-negative fractions. From the germline V gene, CDR1 is SGHTA and CDR2 is FQGNSA. Germline trimming: 5 bases from V, 3 bases from J; junction bases outside gene matches: 5. There are 15 amino acids in the CDR3, from cysteine to phenylalanine inclusive. Only CDR3 DNA remains: 45 bases, in frame from the first base.

The specimen comprised PBMCs, sampled before the yellow fever booster vaccination. The sequence was obtained from a man between 18 and 35 years old who received the YFV17D yellow fever vaccine. This receptor chain uses TRBV7-2 and TRBJ2-7, with 12 central nucleotides matching TRBD2. The base sequence is TGTGCCAGCAGCGCACGGACTAGCGGGGTCTACGAGCAGTACTTC. Translated, it reads CASSARTSGVYEQYF.